This TCR beta chain is drawn from a study of cytomegalovirus exposure and HLA in healthy donors. Points from the study as a whole: Later on, a genetic analysis was performed. It linked a missense variant in DCLRE1C with V- and J-gene trimming of TCR beta. The investigators catalogued 150 to 200 TCR beta chains as cytomegalovirus-associated.

On this clone itself: Its antigen is not known.

V shed 6 bases, J shed 7 bases, and the junction held 6 bases outside the gene matches. Per the germline V gene, CDR1 is GTSNPN and CDR2 is SVGIG (reference sequence). CDR3 size: 12 residues. Primers: 60 Vbeta forward and 13 Jbeta reverse. Sequenced by immunoSEQ multiplex PCR; TCRdb stores in-frame clones only, minus some. In all, the sample yields 110,000 to 150,000 clones. V gene TRBV30 combines with J gene TRBJ1-2; the match to TRBD1 covers 9 bases. The TCR sequence derives from a young woman in good health and CMV-seronegative. The sequencing input was PBMCs. This chain's CDR3 is CACPGQGFGYTF. CDR3 DNA: TGTGCCTGTCCCGGACAGGGGTTTGGCTACACCTTC.